One sample yielded the 14 T cell receptor beta chains listed below, sequenced in a study of blood T cells in healthy people across ages. Sample-barcoded 5' priming and a J-beta primer mix drove a second PCR of 7 to 11 cycles. A single record per CDR3 protein comes from TCRdb applying MiXCR to the 5' RACE reads. The table includes hundreds of thousands of distinct CDR3 sequences, around 52% detected once. What was sequenced was blood. These receptor sequences come from a woman of 80 years or more in good health.

As regards this clonotype: This clone may be a read error of a much larger clone one base away. J is TRBJ2-7 and V is TRBV28; D is unclear. The CDR3 spans 16 residues. V was shortened by 0 bases and J by 7 bases, with 19 bases between the two germline ends. Germline CDR1 and CDR2: MDHEN and SYDVKM. The CDR3 reads CASSLWQSFSYNEQYF. The CDR3 DNA is TGTGCCAGCAGTTTATGGCAGTCCTTCTCCTACAATGAGCAGTACTTC. The full variable domain, with the rest looked up from reference TRBV28 and TRBJ2-7, is DVKVTQSSRYLVKRTGEKVFLECVQDMDHENMFWYRQDPGLGLRLIYFSYDVKMKEKGDIPEGYSVSREKKERFSLILESASTNQTSMYLCASSLWQSFSYNEQYFGPGTRLTVT.

V and J are TRBV2 and TRBJ2-3; D uncertain. The V end lost 4 bases, the J end lost 2 bases, and 10 bases lay between the germline ends. CDR1 SNHLY and CDR2 FYNNEI come from the germline V gene. This CDR3 contains 14 residues. This chain's CDR3 is CASSGISNTDTQYF. CDR3 bases: TGTGCCAGCAGTGGCATATCTAACACAGATACGCAGTATTTT.

This clonotype was observed a single time. The chain combines TRBV12-3 or TRBV12-4 with TRBJ2-2; D remains ambiguous. The ends were cut back, 5 bases at V and 7 bases at J, with 11 bases in the middle. The CDR3 spans 13 residues. The CDR3 sequence is CASSVDPGGELFF. The CDR3 DNA reads TGTGCCAGCAGTGTAGACCCCGGCGGGGAGCTGTTTTTT.

V gene TRBV6-2 or TRBV6-3 combines with J gene TRBJ2-7, with TRBD2 identical over 9 bases. CDR3 length: 16 residues. Per the germline V gene, CDR1 is MNHEY and CDR2 is SVGEGT. The trim removed 4 bases at V and 2 bases at J, leaving 9 bases unmatched. This CDR3 is CASSSMRAGGAYEQYF. The CDR3 nucleotides are TGTGCCAGCAGTTCCATGAGAGCGGGAGGCGCCTACGAGCAGTACTTC.

This clonotype appeared many times. This rearrangement joins TRBV2 to TRBJ2-1; 8 bases map to TRBD2. The V gene's germline CDR1 is SNHLY and CDR2 FYNNEI. V shed 6 bases, J shed 5 bases, and the junction held 12 bases outside the gene matches. The CDR3 consists of 16 residues. The CDR3 region is CASSGLLVSGDNEQFF. The CDR3 DNA is TGTGCCAGCAGCGGGCTGTTAGTTAGCGGGGACAATGAGCAGTTCTTC.

The chain uses TRBV5-1 and TRBJ2-3; D tentatively reads TRBD1 or TRBD2 (5 bases each). The CDR3 has 14 residues. Germline V gene data show CDR1 as SGHRS and CDR2 as YFSETQ. V was shortened by 4 bases and J by 5 bases, with 14 bases between the two germline ends. As DNA, the CDR3 is TGCGCCAGCAGCACCCGGGGCAACGGAGATACGCAGTATTTT. Amino acids: CASSTRGNGDTQYF.

As regards this clonotype: A much larger clone lies a single base off, so this may be a read error. This chain connects TRBV20-1 to TRBJ2-7; 8 positions match TRBD1. Trimming cost V 2 bases and J 3 bases; bases outside gene matches: 3. CDR1 and CDR2 (germline): DFQATT, SNEGSKA (reference sequence). The CDR3 is made up of 13 amino acids. The CDR3 spells CSARRQGFYEQYF. DNA for the CDR3: TGCAGTGCTAGACGACAGGGGTTCTACGAGCAGTACTTC.

The J gene is TRBJ1-1, the V gene TRBV5-1; 8 bases agree with TRBD1. This CDR3 is 17 amino acids long. J gave up 1 base and V 1 base, and 9 bases lay outside the gene matches. The germline V gene encodes CDR1 SGHRS and CDR2 YFSETQ. CDR3 sequence reads: CASSLLQRTGTNTEAFF. As DNA, the CDR3 is TGCGCCAGCAGCTTGTTGCAAAGGACAGGGACGAACACTGAAGCTTTCTTT.

As for this clonotype: A much bigger clone sits one base away, suggesting this may be a read error. Because the CDR3 is missing its conserved closing phenylalanine or tryptophan, this is likely a read error. The genes are TRBV12-3 or TRBV12-4 and TRBJ2-3, with TRBD2 identical over 7 bases. The CDR3 spans 14 residues. V gave up 10 bases and J gave up 3 bases; unmatched junction bases: 10. The CDR3 DNA is TGTGCCACCTTTCTAGCGGATCGGACAGATACGCAGTATGTT. Translation gives CATFLADRTDTQYV.

This clonotype was counted at least ten times. The V call is TRBV7-9, the J call TRBJ2-7; 9 nucleotides match TRBD2. This CDR3 spans 18 amino acids. The V and J ends lost 2 bases and 4 bases, in that order; junction bases with no gene match: 15. CDR1 and CDR2 from the germline V gene are SEHNR and FQNEAQ (reference sequence). In DNA, the CDR3 is TGTGCCAGCAGCTTATCTCCTCCCTGGCGGGAGGGCCAGTACGAGCAGTACTTC. This translates into CASSLSPPWREGQYEQYF.

For this clonotype: A read error may account for a junction end that differs from germline. The chain links TRBV4-2 to TRBJ1-2; a weak D match, TRBD1 (5 bases). There are 16 residues in the CDR3. Germline CDR1 LGHNA, CDR2 YNFKEQ. CDR3 sequence reads: CASSQAQGQEEYGHTF. The CDR3 nucleotides read TGTGCCAGCAGCCAAGCCCAGGGCCAGGAGGAGTATGGCCACACCTTC.

The table lists this clonotype with a few counts. This may come from a read error, since a much larger clone is one base off. The CDR3 protein is CSAGGASGSYNEQYF. CDR3 DNA: TGCAGTGCTGGGGGAGCTAGCGGCTCCTACAATGAGCAGTACTTC. The chain carries TRBV20-1 and TRBJ2-1; 7 bases fit TRBD2. The end of the DNA aligns better with TRBJ2-7, so the J call may be wrong. Germline V gene sequence: CDR1 DFQATT, CDR2 SNEGSKA (reference sequence). The CDR3 runs 15 residues.

The chain uses TRBV3-1 and TRBJ1-2; 7 positions match TRBD1. Per the germline V gene, CDR1 is LGHDT and CDR2 is YNNKEL (reference sequence). Trimming cost V 4 bases and J 5 bases; bases outside gene matches: 4. CDR3 size: 13 residues. The CDR3 region has the DNA TGTGCCAGCAGCCGGGACAGCAGATATGGCTACACCTTC. Translated, it gives CASSRDSRYGYTF.

This clonotype has more than one count but fewer than ten. The chain employs TRBV29-1 and TRBJ2-2; D is ambiguous. V was cut by 5 bases and J by 7 bases, with 14 bases left in between. CDR3 length: 13 amino acids. The germline gives CDR1 SQVTM, CDR2 ANQGSEA. The CDR3 coding sequence is TGCAGCGTTATCCCGCAGAGAGGCGGGGAGCTGTTTTTT. The encoded protein is CSVIPQRGGELFF.